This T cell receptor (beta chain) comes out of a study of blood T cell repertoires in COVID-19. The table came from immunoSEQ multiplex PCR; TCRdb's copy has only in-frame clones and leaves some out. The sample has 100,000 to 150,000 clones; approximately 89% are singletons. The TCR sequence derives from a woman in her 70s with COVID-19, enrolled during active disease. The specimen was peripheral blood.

The CDR3 nucleotides read TGTGCCAGCTCACCGACAGGGGGCACCGGGGAGCTGTTTTTT. Translated: CASSPTGGTGELFF. The V and J genes are TRBV18 and TRBJ2-2; 9 nucleotides line up with TRBD1. Trimming cost V 3 bases and J 4 bases; bases outside gene matches: 0. Germline V gives CDR1 KGHSH, CDR2 LQKENI. The CDR3 contains 14 residues.